The 3 T cell receptor beta chains listed next were all sequenced from one sample in a study of blood T cells in healthy people across ages. With a J-beta primer mix and a sample-barcoded 5' primer, a second PCR ran about 7 to 12 cycles. One entry per CDR3 protein results from TCRdb running MiXCR on the 5' RACE reads. The sample yields about a million distinct CDR3 sequences, approximately 50% seen once. Material: blood. Every receptor here comes from a woman aged 60-75 years in good health.

The chain uses TRBV5-1 and TRBJ1-2; 9 bases are shared with TRBD1. Germline-derived CDR1 and CDR2 are SGHRS and YFSETQ. V was clipped by 4 bases and J by 8 bases; unmatched bases: 9. CDR3 size: 14 residues. The CDR3, as DNA: TGCGCCAGCAGCCACCTGACAGGGGGAGGCGGCTACACCTTC. This codes for CASSHLTGGGGYTF. Together with reference TRBV5-1 and TRBJ1-2, the CDR3 gives the full variable domain: KAGVTQTPRYLIKTRGQQVTLSCSPISGHRSVSWYQQTPGQGLQFLFEYFSETQRNKGNFPGRFSGRQFSNSRSEMNVSTLELGDSALYLCASSHLTGGGGYTFGSGTRLTVV.

The chain recombines TRBV19 with TRBJ2-5; 9 bases line up with TRBD1. The J call is in doubt because the DNA end fits TRBJ2-7 better. The CDR3 covers 13 residues. The V gene's germline CDR1 is LNHDA and CDR2 SQIVND (reference sequence). The CDR3 DNA reads as TGTGCCAGCCGGGACAGGGTATGGGACGAGCAGTACTTC. This sequence encodes CASRDRVWDEQYF.

This chain links TRBV29-1 with TRBJ2-3; 10 nucleotides line up with TRBD2. Per the germline V gene, CDR1 is SQVTM and CDR2 is ANQGSEA. The V and J ends lost 5 bases and 2 bases, in that order; junction bases with no gene match: 16. The CDR3 is 18 residues long. The CDR3 protein is CSVSFLGILAGPTDTQYF. CDR3 in DNA: TGCAGCGTTTCATTCTTGGGGATACTAGCGGGACCCACAGATACGCAGTATTTT.